Here is one T cell receptor beta chain with its context. Its antigen is unidentified. Both CD4+ and CD8+ T cells were negatively isolated, and TEMRA cells underwent FACS enrichment. This entry belongs to a study of CD8 T cells in Susac syndrome. Notes on the study in general: Acknowledgment was made by the study that its TCR sequencing and HLA analysis involved a relatively small number of individuals.

Reverse transcription of roughly 0.45 to 1 ug RNA was performed with random hexamers. Amplification of TCR beta CDR3 by immunoSEQ multiplex PCR spanned 54 Vbeta and 13 Jbeta. TCRdb re-called the immunoSEQ multiplex PCR reads through MiXCR, storing one row per CDR3 protein. The sample contains approximately 140,000 distinct CDR3 sequences, 85% to 95% of which appear only once. The sequence came from a human donor with multiple sclerosis. The specimen sequenced was CD4+ T cells from PBMCs.

For the CDR3, the DNA is TGTGCCAGCAGCTCCAGGACAGGGTCCTACAATGAGCAGTTCTTC. Translating gives CASSSRTGSYNEQFF. This chain joins TRBV6-5 and TRBJ2-1, with TRBD1 identical over 8 bases. This CDR3 has 15 residues. Trimming cost V 6 bases and J 1 base; bases outside gene matches: 5. The germline gives CDR1 MNHEY, CDR2 SVGAGI.